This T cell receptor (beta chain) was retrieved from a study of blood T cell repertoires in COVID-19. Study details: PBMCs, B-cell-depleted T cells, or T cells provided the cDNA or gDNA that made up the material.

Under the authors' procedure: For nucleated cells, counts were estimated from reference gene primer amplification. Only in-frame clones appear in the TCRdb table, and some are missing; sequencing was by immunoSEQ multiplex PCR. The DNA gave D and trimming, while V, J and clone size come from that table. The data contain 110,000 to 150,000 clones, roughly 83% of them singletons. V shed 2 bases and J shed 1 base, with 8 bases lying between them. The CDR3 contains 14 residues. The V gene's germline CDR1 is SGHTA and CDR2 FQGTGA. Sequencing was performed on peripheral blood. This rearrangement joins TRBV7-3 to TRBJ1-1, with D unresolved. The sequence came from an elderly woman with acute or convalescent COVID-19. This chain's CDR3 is CASSLASRNTEAFF. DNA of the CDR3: TGTGCCAGCAGCTTAGCGTCTCGGAACACTGAAGCTTTCTTT.